What follows are 25 T cell receptor beta chains derived from one specimen sequenced in a study of CD4+ T cells in melanoma (dated by TCRdb to between 2021 and 2022). Libraries came from the immunoSEQ multiplex PCR assay. TCRdb provides this immuneACCESS table in a form limited to in-frame rearrangements. Some clones are lacking; in checked studies, under half of them reflect an unresolved V gene, and why the rest are absent is not known. This sample has about 140,000 clones in its table, and around 90% of those were observed once. Approximately 1.4% of the sample comes from the top ten. The receptors come from a human donor with melanoma.

The rearrangement joins TRBV7-5 to TRBJ2-5. TRBV7-5 is reported as a pseudogene. The CDR3 contains 12 residues. CDR3 sequence: CARKGPQETQYF. The CDR3 DNA reads as TGTGCCAGGAAAGGACCTCAAGAGACCCAGTACTTC.

The chain is built from TRBV4-1 and TRBJ1-1; D unclear. Germline-derived CDR1 and CDR2 are MGHRA and YSYEKL. This CDR3 has 16 residues. Trimming took off 1 base at V and 3 bases at J, with 15 bases between the two ends. CDR3 amino acids: CASSQVSRYRDTEAFF. DNA of the CDR3: TGCGCCAGCAGCCAAGTTTCTCGGTATAGAGACACTGAAGCTTTCTTT.

This chain links TRBV18 with TRBJ1-2; TRBD1 is a possible D gene (5 bases). Trimming stripped 0 bases from V and 1 base from J, with 12 bases between. Germline CDR1 and CDR2: KGHSH and LQKENI. The CDR3 length is 16 residues. In DNA form, the CDR3 reads TGTGCCAGCTCACCACCGGGGCGCCAGGATAACTATGGCTACACCTTC. Translated: CASSPPGRQDNYGYTF. The full variable domain, rest sourced from reference TRBV18 and TRBJ1-2, is NAGVMQNPRHLVRRRGQEARLRCSPMKGHSHVYWYRQLPEEGLKFMVYLQKENIIDESGMPKERFSAEFPKEGPSILRIQQVVRGDSAAYFCASSPPGRQDNYGYTFGSGTRLTVV.

Details on this clone: The junction differs from germline at one of its ends, possibly a read error. The chain uses TRBV19 and TRBJ2-5, with 8 nucleotides matching TRBD1. The CDR3 is made up of 13 amino acids. The germline CDR1 and CDR2 sequences are LNHDA and SQIVND (reference sequence). CDR3 DNA: TGTGCCAGTAGCTTGGGACAGGCGCAGACCCAGCACTTC. Amino acid sequence: CASSLGQAQTQHF.

The J gene is TRBJ1-1, the V gene TRBV11-2; D is possibly TRBD1 (6 bases). The CDR3 totals 16 residues. Trimming left V 7 bases short and J 5 bases short, with 23 bases between. CDR1 is SGHAT and CDR2 is FQNNGV in the germline V gene. Here the CDR3 DNA reads TGTGCCAGCACCCCTTGGGGACAACGAAGGGGTACTGAAGCTTTCTTT. This encodes CASTPWGQRRGTEAFF.

This clone was observed once. The CDR3 coding sequence is TGTGCCAGCAGCTTTCAGGCGGGTTGGGGTACGCAGTATTTT. Its translation: CASSFQAGWGTQYF. The chain couples TRBV5-5 to TRBJ2-3; the D gene is possibly TRBD2 (5 bases). The V and J ends lost 2 bases and 8 bases respectively, with 15 bases between them. The germline V gene has CDR1 SGHKS and CDR2 YYEKEE (reference sequence). This CDR3 has 14 residues.

The chain is built from TRBV5-1 and TRBJ1-4; the D gene is possibly TRBD1 (5 bases). The CDR3 runs to 16 residues. The germline V and J ends were trimmed by 7 bases and 1 base, with 17 bases remaining between them. CDR1 is SGHRS, CDR2 YFSETQ, per germline. CDR3 DNA sequence: TGCGCCAGCCGCGGGGGTTCGGGGAGAACTAATGAAAAACTGTTTTTT. This sequence encodes CASRGGSGRTNEKLFF.

The chain has TRBV5-1 and TRBJ1-5; D may be TRBD1 (5 bases). Germline loops: CDR1 SGHRS, CDR2 YFSETQ. V was cut by 3 bases and J by 7 bases, with 17 bases left in between. The CDR3 has 15 residues. The CDR3 DNA follows: TGCGCCAGCAGCTACATGGGGCTTGGGAACCAGCCCCAGCATTTT. It specifies CASSYMGLGNQPQHF.

The chain carries TRBV5-1 and TRBJ2-7; D not certain. V was trimmed by 0 bases and J by 3 bases, leaving 10 bases between them. The V gene's germline CDR1 is SGHRS and CDR2 YFSETQ. The CDR3 consists of 14 residues. CDR3 loop: CASSLARQSYEQYF. CDR3 DNA: TGCGCCAGCAGCTTGGCCCGGCAGAGCTACGAGCAGTACTTC. The variable domain in full, with the rest retrieved from reference TRBV5-1 and TRBJ2-7, is KAGVTQTPRYLIKTRGQQVTLSCSPISGHRSVSWYQQTPGQGLQFLFEYFSETQRNKGNFPGRFSGRQFSNSRSEMNVSTLELGDSALYLCASSLARQSYEQYFGPGTRLTVT.

DNA of the CDR3: TGTGCCAGCAGCTTCAGACTAGCGGGGTCAGAGACCCAGTACTTC. It codes for CASSFRLAGSETQYF. The rearrangement joins TRBV5-4 to TRBJ2-5; 11 bases map to TRBD2. The CDR3 runs 15 residues. Trimming took 2 bases from V and 4 from J; bases not matched to a gene: 4. The V gene's germline CDR1 is SGHNT and CDR2 YYREEE (reference sequence).

V is TRBV10-2 and J is TRBJ1-1; weak D call: TRBD1 (5 bases). Trimming pared 4 bases from V and 10 bases from J, leaving 16 bases between. There are 13 residues in the CDR3. Per germline, CDR1 WSHSY and CDR2 SAAADI. In nucleotides, the CDR3 is TGCGCCAGCAGTGGAGTGCAGGGCGCGCCAGCTTTCTTT. This translates into CASSGVQGAPAFF.

This chain connects TRBV30 to TRBJ1-1, with TRBD1 matching 12 bases. The germline CDR1 and CDR2 sequences are GTSNPN and SVGIG (reference sequence). Unmatched junction bases numbered 11, after V lost 5 bases and J lost 10 bases. This CDR3 is built from 14 residues. CDR3: CAWDSGQGAVVAFF. CDR3 nucleotide sequence: TGTGCCTGGGACTCGGGACAGGGGGCTGTAGTAGCTTTCTTT.

This rearrangement joins TRBV19 to TRBJ1-1, with 8 bases that match TRBD1. Germline V gene lookup returns CDR1 LNHDA and CDR2 SQIVND (reference sequence). The CDR3 length is 15 residues. Unmatched junction bases numbered 8, after V lost 3 bases and J lost 5 bases. CDR3 DNA: TGTGCCAGTAGTATCTCGACAGGGGTTTGGACTGAAGCTTTCTTT. Amino acid sequence: CASSISTGVWTEAFF.

This clone was recorded only once. This chain connects TRBV18 to TRBJ1-5; D gene ambiguous. Trimming shortened V by 3 bases and J by 3 bases, and 9 bases separated the two germline ends. Germline V gene data show CDR1 as KGHSH and CDR2 as LQKENI. The CDR3 extends over 14 amino acids. The CDR3 bases are TGTGCCAGCTCACCCGGACGGGCCAATCAGCCCCAGCATTTT. Translated, it gives CASSPGRANQPQHF. The whole variable domain, remainder taken from reference TRBV18 and TRBJ1-5, is NAGVMQNPRHLVRRRGQEARLRCSPMKGHSHVYWYRQLPEEGLKFMVYLQKENIIDESGMPKERFSAEFPKEGPSILRIQQVVRGDSAAYFCASSPGRANQPQHFGDGTRLSIL.

The V call is TRBV11-3, the J call TRBJ2-1; D is possibly TRBD1 (6 bases). The CDR3 is 15 amino acids. Trimming cost V 3 bases and J 5 bases, with 14 bases left between them. Germline CDR1 reads SGHNT; CDR2 reads YENEEA. The CDR3 region has the DNA TGTGCCAGCAGCTTGGGACACCTTAACAACAATGAGCAGTTCTTC. As protein: CASSLGHLNNNEQFF.

This clone was found once. This chain joins TRBV2 and TRBJ1-1, with 10 bases that match TRBD1. Trimming cost V 6 bases and J 2 bases; bases outside gene matches: 9. Germline V gives CDR1 SNHLY, CDR2 FYNNEI. The CDR3 totals 16 residues. The DNA of the CDR3 is TGTGCCAGCAGCGACCGGACAGGGGGAGGAAACACTGAAGCTTTCTTT. Translating it yields CASSDRTGGGNTEAFF.

The chain combines TRBV18 with TRBJ1-1; 9 bases align to TRBD1. The CDR3 sequence is 14 residues long. V trimming: 5 bases; J trimming: 2 bases; junction bases outside the gene matches: 3. Germline-derived CDR1 and CDR2 are KGHSH and LQKENI. The DNA of the CDR3 is TGTGCCAGCTCAGACAGGGGGGATAACACTGAAGCTTTCTTT. Encoded protein: CASSDRGDNTEAFF. The variable domain in full, completed from reference TRBV18 and TRBJ1-1, reads NAGVMQNPRHLVRRRGQEARLRCSPMKGHSHVYWYRQLPEEGLKFMVYLQKENIIDESGMPKERFSAEFPKEGPSILRIQQVVRGDSAAYFCASSDRGDNTEAFFGQGTRLTVV.

The chain combines TRBV9 with TRBJ1-1; D gene uncertain. Trimming took 4 bases from V and 4 from J, leaving 14 bases between them. In germline, CDR1 is SGDLS, CDR2 YYNGEE. The length of the CDR3 is 14 residues. The CDR3 region is CASSQKPWGTEAFF. The CDR3 nucleotides are TGTGCCAGCAGCCAGAAACCCTGGGGCACTGAAGCTTTCTTT.

This clone was observed once. This rearrangement joins TRBV2 to TRBJ1-4; D is ambiguous. CDR3 length equals 13 residues. Germline V gene sequence: CDR1 SNHLY, CDR2 FYNNEI. Trimming left V 4 bases short and J 5 bases short, with 8 bases between. In nucleotides, the CDR3 is TGTGCCAGCAGTGGTTTCAGGAATGAAAAACTGTTTTTT. It specifies CASSGFRNEKLFF.

This chain links TRBV5-1 with TRBJ1-1; D might be TRBD1 (5 bases). Germline CDR1 is SGHRS and CDR2 is YFSETQ. The CDR3 extends over 18 amino acids. V lost 0 bases and J lost 1, with 19 bases in between. In DNA, the CDR3 is TGCGCCAGCAGCTTGGAAGGGCTCTCAATGGACAAGAACACTGAAGCTTTCTTT. Its protein is CASSLEGLSMDKNTEAFF.

CDR3: CASSSLNQPQHF. DNA of the CDR3: TGTGCCAGCAGCTCCCTAAATCAGCCCCAGCATTTT. The chain combines TRBV7-9 with TRBJ1-5; D gene ambiguous. CDR1 and CDR2 (germline): SEHNR, FQNEAQ (reference sequence). The CDR3 runs to 12 residues. The V end was cut by 4 bases, the J end by 4 bases, with 5 bases between. Variable domain in full (rest from reference TRBV7-9 and TRBJ1-5): DTGVSQNPRHKITKRGQNVTFRCDPISEHNRLYWYRQTLGQGPEFLTYFQNEAQLEKSRLLSDRFSAERPKGSFSTLEIQRTEQGDSAMYLCASSSLNQPQHFGDGTRLSIL.

This sequence joins TRBV13 and TRBJ1-4, with 7 bases fitting TRBD1. The CDR3 is 15 residues long. Germline lookup yields CDR1 PRHDT and CDR2 FYEKMQ (reference sequence). V was clipped by 5 bases and J by 0 bases; unmatched bases: 3. DNA of the CDR3: TGTGCCAGCAGCCTACAGGGGACAACTAATGAAAAACTGTTTTTT. It translates to CASSLQGTTNEKLFF.

V is TRBV12-2 and J is TRBJ2-5; the table's D call, TRBD2, has no DNA check behind it. TRBV12-2 is a pseudogene segment. The CDR3 has 18 residues. CDR3 sequence: CASRLRPWLAGGPETQYF. The DNA of the CDR3 is TGTGCAAGTCGCTTACGCCCCTGGCTAGCGGGGGGGCCGGAGACCCAGTACTTC.

The chain recombines TRBV2 with TRBJ1-1; possible D gene TRBD1, 5 bases. This CDR3 comprises 13 residues. Between the trimmed V and J ends, which lost 8 bases and 7 bases, there was a span of 17 bases. Germline V gene lookup returns CDR1 SNHLY and CDR2 FYNNEI. CDR3 protein: CASSPERTIEAFF. The CDR3 DNA sequence: TGTGCCAGCTCCCCCGAGAGGACAATTGAAGCTTTCTTT.

This clone was picked up a small number of times. The sample holds other DNA sequences that translate to the same CDR3. The chain uses TRBV5-1 and TRBJ2-2; D gene unclear. This CDR3 is built from 14 residues. Germline assignment: CDR1 SGHRS and CDR2 YFSETQ. Trimming stripped 3 bases from V and 1 base from J, with 7 bases between. This CDR3 is CASSSDGNTGELFF. CDR3 nucleotides: TGCGCCAGCAGCTCCGACGGGAACACCGGGGAGCTGTTTTTT.